Listed below are T cell receptor beta chains from one sample, sequenced in a study of long-term antiretroviral therapy in people with HIV. Sequenced by immunoSEQ multiplex PCR; TCRdb stores in-frame clones only, minus some. The sample lists approximately 32,000 clones; 80% to 90% were seen once. This sample comprised unsorted PBMCs, obtained 0.4 years before starting antiretroviral therapy. Receptors were obtained from a man aged 18 to 29 with HIV. CDR3s leave out the opening cysteine and the closing phenylalanine or tryptophan. Clone sizes are given selectively: once, few, many, or a class where the clone is expanded.

>-|TRBJ1-1|TRBV7-9
ASSLGVDGEAF
>once|TRBJ2-5|TRBV29-1
SVFGPKTQY
>-|TRBJ1-3|TRBV30
AWSLSGNTIY
>-|TRBJ1-2|TRBV4-1
ASSQAPWNYGYT
>once|TRBJ1-2|TRBV29-1
SVPQGTGNYGYT
>-|TRBJ2-7|TRBV14
ASSFNRNPSYEQY
>-|TRBJ1-5|TRBV27
ASSLLQGYQPQH
>-|TRBJ1-1|TRBV5-1
ASSLVLQGMNTEAF
>-|TRBJ2-4|TRBV11-2
ASSPLGRPQY
>few|TRBJ2-7|TRBV7-9
ASSWGGQGRSYEQY
>-|TRBJ2-7|TRBV9
ASSVDGGGPPYEQY
>few|TRBJ2-7|TRBV5-4
ASSLGWEVLREQY
>-|TRBJ2-7|TRBV6-5
ASGLADYEQY
>-|TRBJ1-2|TRBV6-5
ASSSRGLSRGST
>few|TRBJ1-5|TRBV29-1
SVLGQDSNQPQH
>-|TRBJ1-2|TRBV5-5
ASSPPRGFANGYT
>-|TRBJ2-7|TRBV4-1
ASSHRERPYEQY
>-|TRBJ2-7|TRBV5-4
ASSLDRSSYEQY
>-|TRBJ2-1|TRBV6-1
ASTAQGPYNEQF
>once|TRBJ2-1|TRBV4-1
ASSQGVFHDSYNEQF
>-|TRBJ1-2|TRBV6-6
ASSLPQDGYT
>-|TRBJ1-5|TRBV19
ASSIWDTLNGPPQH